This entry describes one T cell receptor (beta chain). Its matching antigen is unknown. Being one base from a much bigger clone, this may be a read error. This sample stems from a study of metastatic and nonmetastatic thyroid tumors. For the study at large: Repertoires from blood and tumor or nodule tissue of malignant and benign thyroid patients were compared.

Thyroid surgery was preceded by no treatment in any patient. Study observations and caveats: In blood and tumor, TCR beta diversity was reportedly significantly higher in malignant thyroid tumors than in benign nodules.

Original processing methods: Across clinicopathological groups, CDR3 differences served as the basis for building a distant-metastasis classifier for papillary thyroid cancer. MiXCR reprocessed the PCR reads for TCRdb. TCRdb assigned the V and J calls; the authors' analysis was not used. The sample gives approximately 15,000 clones, under 15% of which show up once; 15% to 20% is in the top ten. The V and J ends lost 6 bases and 3 bases respectively, with 12 bases between them. CDR1 LNHDA and CDR2 SQIVND come from the germline V gene (reference sequence). CDR3 length equals 14 residues. The sample taken for sequencing was tumor tissue. The genes are TRBV19 and TRBJ2-1, with D perhaps being TRBD1 or TRBD2 (6 bases each). The clonotype originates from a female donor with papillary thyroid cancer or a benign thyroid nodule (not recorded which). Some clones in this sample may be carry-over from other donors' samples. CDR3 sequence: CASSEGGCYNEQFF. CDR3 coding DNA: TGTGCCAGTAGCGAAGGGGGGTGCTACAATGAGCAGTTCTTC. The full variable domain, completed using reference TRBV19 and TRBJ2-1, is DGGITQSPKYLFRKEGQNVTLSCEQNLNHDAMYWYRQDPGQGLRLIYYSQIVNDFQKGDIAEGYSVSREKKESFPLTVTSAQKNPTAFYLCASSEGGCYNEQFFGPGTRLTVL.